The rows below give T cell receptor beta chains drawn from one sample of a study of neoadjuvant anti-PD-1 for oral cavity cancer. Method: immunoSEQ multiplex PCR; TCRdb's copy keeps in-frame clones and lacks some. The sample lists about 72,000 clones; approximately 84% were seen once. The source was PBMCs, collected after nivolumab (anti-PD-1) treatment. The receptors derive from a person aged 35-80 years with oral cavity squamous cell carcinoma. CDR3s include the opening cysteine and the closing phenylalanine or tryptophan. Fields, in order: CDR3 length, clone size, D gene, V gene, J gene, CDR3 protein, CDR3 DNA. The D gene is left open where the match is weak. Not every row has a clone size; where given, it reads once, few, many or a size class.

len: 13
abundance: NA
d_gene: NA
v_gene: TRBV5-4
j_gene: TRBJ1-4
CDR3aa: CASSPDGYEKLFF
CDR3nt: TGTGCCAGCAGCCCGGACGGGTATGAAAAACTGTTTTTT

len: 14
abundance: NA
d_gene: NA
v_gene: TRBV5-6
j_gene: TRBJ2-5
CDR3aa: CASSLGRGSETQYF
CDR3nt: TGTGCCAGCAGCTTGGGAAGGGGTTCAGAGACCCAGTACTTC

len: 12
abundance: NA
d_gene: NA
v_gene: TRBV10-1
j_gene: TRBJ1-1
CDR3aa: CASKGFGTEAFF
CDR3nt: TGCGCCAGCAAAGGGTTCGGCACTGAAGCTTTCTTT

len: 14
abundance: NA
d_gene: NA
v_gene: TRBV19
j_gene: TRBJ1-5
CDR3aa: CASSMVGPGQPQHF
CDR3nt: TGTGCCAGTAGTATGGTGGGTCCCGGTCAGCCCCAGCATTTT

len: 14
abundance: once
d_gene: NA
v_gene: TRBV10-3
j_gene: TRBJ2-5
CDR3aa: CAISERAGVETQYF
CDR3nt: TGTGCCATCAGTGAGAGGGCAGGGGTAGAGACCCAGTACTTC

len: 13
abundance: NA
d_gene: NA
v_gene: TRBV11-3
j_gene: TRBJ2-1
CDR3aa: CASSGSGYNEQFF
CDR3nt: TGTGCCAGCAGCGGGTCAGGGTACAATGAGCAGTTCTTC

len: 14
abundance: NA
d_gene: NA
v_gene: TRBV6-1
j_gene: TRBJ2-7
CDR3aa: CASSVTRNSYEQYF
CDR3nt: TGTGCCAGCAGTGTCACACGCAACTCCTACGAGCAGTACTTC

len: 14
abundance: NA
d_gene: NA
v_gene: TRBV9
j_gene: TRBJ1-2
CDR3aa: CASSVVNANYGYTF
CDR3nt: TGTGCCAGCAGCGTCGTTAACGCTAACTATGGCTACACCTTC

len: 15
abundance: NA
d_gene: TRBD2
v_gene: TRBV7-2
j_gene: TRBJ2-5
CDR3aa: CASSSLSGSYETQYF
CDR3nt: TGTGCCAGCAGCTCCCTTAGCGGGAGTTATGAGACCCAGTACTTC

len: 15
abundance: NA
d_gene: NA
v_gene: TRBV6-5
j_gene: TRBJ2-6
CDR3aa: CASSSHRAGANVLTF
CDR3nt: TGTGCCAGCAGTTCCCACAGGGCTGGGGCCAACGTCCTGACTTTC

len: 12
abundance: few
d_gene: NA
v_gene: TRBV5-8
j_gene: TRBJ2-1
CDR3aa: CASSPLSDEQFF
CDR3nt: TGTGCCAGCAGCCCCCTTAGCGATGAGCAGTTCTTC

len: 13
abundance: NA
d_gene: NA
v_gene: TRBV4-2
j_gene: TRBJ1-1
CDR3aa: CASSQGPNTEAFF
CDR3nt: TGTGCCAGCAGCCAGGGCCCGAACACTGAAGCTTTCTTT

len: 14
abundance: NA
d_gene: NA
v_gene: TRBV6-5
j_gene: TRBJ2-4
CDR3aa: CASSYTGAKNIQYF
CDR3nt: TGTGCCAGCAGTTACACAGGGGCCAAAAACATTCAGTACTTC

len: 15
abundance: NA
d_gene: TRBD1
v_gene: TRBV7-3
j_gene: TRBJ2-7
CDR3aa: CASSLMGQGVHEQYF
CDR3nt: TGTGCCAGCAGCTTAATGGGACAGGGGGTCCACGAGCAGTACTTC

len: 18
abundance: once
d_gene: NA
v_gene: TRBV21-1
j_gene: TRBJ2-7
CDR3aa: CASSKNPRLAGGPREQYF
CDR3nt: TGTGCCAGCAGCAAAAACCCCCGACTAGCGGGAGGGCCCCGCGAGCAGTACTTC

len: 14
abundance: NA
d_gene: TRBD1
v_gene: TRBV7-8
j_gene: TRBJ1-2
CDR3aa: CASSPGTGVEGYTF
CDR3nt: TGTGCCAGCAGCCCCGGGACAGGGGTGGAGGGCTACACCTTC

len: 13
abundance: NA
d_gene: NA
v_gene: TRBV6-6
j_gene: TRBJ1-5
CDR3aa: CASRPLTNQPQHF
CDR3nt: TGTGCCAGCAGACCCTTAACAAATCAGCCCCAGCATTTT

len: 14
abundance: once
d_gene: NA
v_gene: TRBV7-9
j_gene: TRBJ1-1
CDR3aa: CASSLQGRSTEAFF
CDR3nt: TGTGCCAGCAGCTTACAGGGTCGCAGCACTGAAGCTTTCTTT

len: 10
abundance: NA
d_gene: NA
v_gene: TRBV20-1
j_gene: TRBJ2-5
CDR3aa: CSATEETQYF
CDR3nt: TGCAGTGCTACTGAAGAGACCCAGTACTTC

len: 14
abundance: NA
d_gene: NA
v_gene: TRBV6-1
j_gene: TRBJ2-7
CDR3aa: CASTQGTVSYEQYF
CDR3nt: TGTGCCAGCACCCAGGGGACGGTCTCCTACGAGCAGTACTTC

len: 12
abundance: NA
d_gene: NA
v_gene: TRBV28
j_gene: TRBJ2-5
CDR3aa: CASSTLRGTQYF
CDR3nt: TGTGCCAGCAGTACCCTACGGGGGACCCAGTACTTC

len: 11
abundance: NA
d_gene: NA
v_gene: TRBV20-1
j_gene: TRBJ1-3
CDR3aa: CSASLWKGIYF
CDR3nt: TGCAGTGCTAGTTTGTGGAAAGGCATATATTTT

len: 12
abundance: NA
d_gene: NA
v_gene: TRBV6-1
j_gene: TRBJ2-5
CDR3aa: CASSESWETQYF
CDR3nt: TGTGCCAGCAGTGAGAGTTGGGAGACCCAGTACTTC

len: 14
abundance: NA
d_gene: TRBD1
v_gene: TRBV15
j_gene: TRBJ1-5
CDR3aa: CATSSLTGTQPQHF
CDR3nt: TGTGCCACCAGCAGCTTGACAGGGACTCAGCCCCAGCATTTT

len: 15
abundance: NA
d_gene: NA
v_gene: TRBV9
j_gene: TRBJ2-1
CDR3aa: CASSVRDIHYNEQFF
CDR3nt: TGTGCCAGCAGCGTCCGGGACATCCACTACAATGAGCAGTTCTTC

len: 17
abundance: NA
d_gene: TRBD1
v_gene: TRBV4-1
j_gene: TRBJ1-5
CDR3aa: CASSPGQGWVESQPQHF
CDR3nt: TGCGCCAGCAGCCCCGGACAGGGGTGGGTCGAGAGTCAGCCCCAGCATTTT

len: 13
abundance: NA
d_gene: NA
v_gene: TRBV10-2
j_gene: TRBJ1-2
CDR3aa: CASSDSGAYGYTF
CDR3nt: TGCGCCAGCAGTGATTCAGGGGCGTATGGCTACACCTTC

len: 16
abundance: NA
d_gene: NA
v_gene: TRBV6-5
j_gene: TRBJ2-7
CDR3aa: CASSYSAPPSSYEQYF
CDR3nt: TGTGCCAGCAGTTACTCTGCACCACCCAGCTCCTACGAGCAGTACTTC

len: 14
abundance: NA
d_gene: NA
v_gene: TRBV10-3
j_gene: TRBJ1-3
CDR3aa: CAISGMGERDTIYF
CDR3nt: TGTGCCATCAGTGGGATGGGGGAGAGAGACACCATATATTTT

len: 14
abundance: NA
d_gene: NA
v_gene: TRBV4-2
j_gene: TRBJ2-7
CDR3aa: CASSQDPATGEQYF
CDR3nt: TGTGCCAGCAGCCAAGATCCGGCTACCGGCGAGCAGTACTTC

len: 15
abundance: NA
d_gene: NA
v_gene: TRBV5-5
j_gene: TRBJ1-5
CDR3aa: CASSLNPGDGQPQHF
CDR3nt: TGTGCCAGCAGCTTGAACCCAGGGGACGGTCAGCCCCAGCATTTT

len: 16
abundance: NA
d_gene: NA
v_gene: TRBV6-5
j_gene: TRBJ2-4
CDR3aa: CASSYSDTPAGNIQYF
CDR3nt: TGTGCCAGCAGTTACTCGGACACTCCAGCGGGAAACATTCAGTACTTC

len: 13
abundance: NA
d_gene: NA
v_gene: TRBV10-2
j_gene: TRBJ2-7
CDR3aa: CASSDGGPYEQYF
CDR3nt: TGCGCCAGCAGTGACGGCGGCCCCTACGAGCAGTACTTC

len: 15
abundance: NA
d_gene: TRBD1
v_gene: TRBV28
j_gene: TRBJ2-1
CDR3aa: CASSFWTGGYNEQFF
CDR3nt: TGTGCCAGCAGTTTCTGGACAGGGGGCTACAATGAGCAGTTCTTC

len: 14
abundance: NA
d_gene: NA
v_gene: TRBV28
j_gene: TRBJ2-2
CDR3aa: CASLWGANTGELFF
CDR3nt: TGTGCCAGCCTCTGGGGCGCGAACACCGGGGAGCTGTTTTTT

len: 13
abundance: NA
d_gene: NA
v_gene: TRBV19
j_gene: TRBJ2-7
CDR3aa: CASSSLHLAEQYF
CDR3nt: TGTGCCAGTAGTTCCCTTCACCTAGCCGAGCAGTACTTC

len: 13
abundance: NA
d_gene: NA
v_gene: TRBV29-1
j_gene: TRBJ2-1
CDR3aa: CSVATTLVDEQFF
CDR3nt: TGCAGCGTTGCGACGACCCTTGTGGATGAGCAGTTCTTC